This entry describes one T cell receptor (beta chain). The table lists this clonotype with a few counts. There is no known antigen for this receptor. No clone much larger than this one lies a single base away; base qualities are absent. Donors were under 40 systemically healthy Caucasian individuals from Russia aged roughly 6 to 95 years. Ten milliliters of peripheral blood were drawn from each donor into EDTA-treated Vacutainer tubes. Ficoll-Paque density-gradient centrifugation was used to isolate PBMCs, with at least 6 million obtained per sample. Trizol reagent was used to extract total RNA from the PBMCs, yielding at least 6 micrograms per sample. For every donor, an aliquot of PBMCs went through flow cytometry to measure the percentages of naive CD45RAhigh/CD27high T cells. This record comes from a study of blood T cells in healthy people across ages (dated by TCRdb to the mid-2010s). Notes on the research overall: Template switching captured roughly one uniquely barcoded TCR beta cDNA molecule per two T cells in model experiments. Age-related changes in TCR beta repertoire diversity were measured in the study by deep sequencing normalized with unique cDNA molecular identifiers. The donors were split into four age groups: young (average 16 years), middle-aged (roughly 39), aged (62) and long-lived (more than 80). To avoid experimental bias, donors of different ages were randomly spread across the sequencing lanes. Using the same blood draw, the study looked at two additional independent replicas of 1 million unique cDNA reads for two donors, one aged 18 to 29 and the other aged 80 or older.

The library came from 5' RACE. The second PCR ran for about 6 to 11 cycles and used a J-beta primer mix along with a sample-barcoded 5' primer. A template-switch 5' adaptor carrying 12 random nucleotides introduced a unique molecular identifier onto each TCR beta cDNA molecule. Each sample yielded at least 2.5 million CDR3-containing paired-end reads. First-strand cDNA was synthesized from all RNA with the Mint cDNA synthesis kit, primed by a TRBC-specific oligonucleotide. After uracil-DNA glycosylase treatment, a first 18-cycle PCR used universal primers M1SS and BC2_uni_R on all cDNA. On the authors' methods: For normalization, 1 million high-quality reads, each with a distinct molecular identifier, were randomly selected from each sample. Reads sharing molecular identifiers were discarded rather than binned into consensus sequences. MiTCR, run with a Q25 quality threshold and the strictest error-elimination algorithm, handled CDR3 identification, clonotype clustering and error correction. Lower-bound total TCR beta diversity was estimated with a nonparametric unseen species model using Euler transformation. TCRdb trimmed the raw reads at Q25, called clones with MiXCR and kept productive beta chains. Every CDR3 protein is listed once, alongside the most common genes and DNA of its rows. The authors' filters were not applied to this entry. Across this sample there are roughly 1.9 million distinct CDR3 sequences, with about two fifths seen only once. The top ten clones comprise roughly 24% of the sample.

On the study overall, not on this receptor specifically: The CMV infection status of donors was not known, potentially confounding age-related changes in expanded clonotypes. There was a strong correlation between observed TCR beta diversity and the percentage of naive T cells measured by flow cytometry. As age increased, observed TCR beta diversity per million T cells dropped in a roughly linear way, and a significant reduction was already evident by age 40. Bulk unsorted PBMC profiling prevented conclusive comparison of naive and antigen-experienced compartments. Estimates of total diversity based on one million sequenced T cells were regarded as lower bounds and as underestimates. Compared with the aged group, more naive CD4+ T cells, fewer expanded clones and increased TCR diversity were shown by the long-lived group, suggesting age selection.

Sequenced material: blood. The receptor was isolated from a human donor in good health.

The CDR3 sequence is CSAKGHYNQPQHF. The DNA is TGCAGTGCCAAGGGACATTATAATCAGCCCCAGCATTTT. Recombination connected TRBV20-1 to TRBJ1-5, with TRBD1 perhaps the D gene, on 6 matching bases. There are 13 amino acids in the CDR3, from cysteine to phenylalanine inclusive. The only DNA kept is the CDR3, 39 bases in frame from the first base. Reading the germline V gene (reference sequence) gives CDR1 DFQATT and CDR2 SNEGSKA. The junction carries 13 bases between V and J, which are trimmed by 6 bases and 4 bases respectively.